This entry lists 16 T cell receptor beta chains sequenced from one sample in a study of T cell changes during pregnancy in multiple sclerosis. The assay was immunoSEQ multiplex PCR, and TCRdb's table has in-frame clones only and misses some. The sample gives about 70,000 clones, about 91% of which show up once; roughly 2.1% is in the top ten. This specimen consisted of peripheral blood, obtained in the first trimester of pregnancy. The receptors originated from a female donor with multiple sclerosis, enrolled in a pregnancy study.

J is TRBJ2-3 and V is TRBV9; 8 positions agree with TRBD2. With 0 bases clipped from V and 4 bases from J, the junction kept 7 bases outside the gene matches. Germline V gene lookup returns CDR1 SGDLS and CDR2 YYNGEE. The CDR3 covers 16 residues. The CDR3 nucleotides read TGTGCCAGCAGCGTAGCTGAAGGCGGGGGGTCAGATACGCAGTATTTT. Residues: CASSVAEGGGSDTQYF.

The chain uses TRBV18 and TRBJ2-5, with D possibly being TRBD1 (6 bases). The germline V gene has CDR1 KGHSH and CDR2 LQKENI. There are 13 residues in the CDR3. Deletions cut 3 bases from V and 2 bases from J, with 7 bases between. DNA for the CDR3: TGTGCCAGCTCACCGGGGGCTCAAGAGACCCAGTACTTC. Translation: CASSPGAQETQYF.

The V and J genes are TRBV28 and TRBJ1-2; D gene ambiguous. The V end lost 3 bases, the J end lost 5 bases, and 16 bases lay between the germline ends. The germline V gene has CDR1 MDHEN and CDR2 SYDVKM. The CDR3 is made up of 15 amino acids. In nucleotides, the CDR3 is TGTGCCAGCAGTTTTCTCGGTTTCTCACTTTATGGCTACACCTTC. This codes for CASSFLGFSLYGYTF.

A single count supports this clone. The chain has TRBV30 and TRBJ1-6, with D maybe TRBD1 (6 bases). The V end was cut by 1 base, the J end by 7 bases, with 14 bases between. This CDR3 region has 15 residues. Germline lookup yields CDR1 GTSNPN and CDR2 SVGIG (reference sequence). CDR3 nucleotide sequence: TGTGCCTGGAGTGAAACACAGGGAATGAATTCACCCCTCCACTTT. It encodes CAWSETQGMNSPLHF.

The chain is built from TRBV5-1 and TRBJ2-1; possibly TRBD1 for D (6 bases). V lost 3 bases and J lost 5, with 21 bases in between. The CDR3 contains 17 residues. Germline V gene sequence: CDR1 SGHRS, CDR2 YFSETQ. In DNA, the CDR3 is TGCGCCAGCAGCTCGATAGGAGGCAGGGGAAACCACAATGAGCAGTTCTTC. It is translated as CASSSIGGRGNHNEQFF.

This clone was seen once. The V gene is TRBV9, the J gene TRBJ2-7; 9 nucleotides agree with TRBD1. After removal of 7 bases from V and 5 bases from J, the junction contained 10 bases not matched to a gene. Germline assignment: CDR1 SGDLS and CDR2 YYNGEE. CDR3 length: 14 amino acids. In nucleotides, the CDR3 is TGTGCCAGCGGGAAGGGGGACAGGGTTAACGAGCAGTACTTC. It is translated as CASGKGDRVNEQYF.

The chain recombines TRBV5-1 with TRBJ1-4; D may be TRBD1 (5 bases). Germline CDR1 is SGHRS and CDR2 is YFSETQ. The CDR3 spans 14 residues. V lost 0 bases to trimming and J lost 7 bases, with 10 bases between them. The CDR3: CASSLEGMGEKLFF. The CDR3 bases are TGCGCCAGCAGCTTGGAGGGGATGGGTGAAAAACTGTTTTTT.

The chain links TRBV11-3 to TRBJ2-3; D is perhaps TRBD2 (7 bases). The CDR3 extends over 15 amino acids. V shed 4 bases and J shed 7 bases, with 18 bases lying between them. Germline loops: CDR1 SGHNT, CDR2 YENEEA. DNA for the CDR3: TGTGCCAGCAGCTCCGGGGGGCCAAGTGCTCATACGCAGTATTTT. Translated: CASSSGGPSAHTQYF. Together with reference TRBV11-3 and TRBJ2-3, the CDR3 gives the full variable domain: EAGVVQSPRYKIIEKKQPVAFWCNPISGHNTLYWYLQNLGQGPELLIRYENEEAVDDSQLPKDRFSAERLKGVDSTLKIQPAELGDSAVYLCASSSGGPSAHTQYFGPGTRLTVL.

CDR3 sequence (DNA): TGTGCCAGCAGCCCAAGACTAGGAGCCTACGAGCAGTACTTC. Protein sequence: CASSPRLGAYEQYF. The chain has TRBV7-2 and TRBJ2-7; D might be TRBD2 (6 bases). Germline-derived CDR1 and CDR2 are SGHTA and FQGNSA. The CDR3 length is 14 residues. Between the trimmed V and J ends, which lost 5 bases and 2 bases, there was a span of 13 bases.

The chain couples TRBV28 to TRBJ1-5; weak D call: TRBD1 (6 bases). The CDR3 has 15 residues. The V end lost 5 bases, the J end lost 5 bases, and 16 bases lay between the germline ends. Per the germline V gene, CDR1 is MDHEN and CDR2 is SYDVKM. CDR3 amino acids: CASSHPGTPHQPQHF. The CDR3 DNA follows: TGTGCCAGCAGTCACCCCGGGACACCCCATCAGCCCCAGCATTTT.

This clone appeared a single time. The rearrangement joins TRBV28 to TRBJ1-2, with 8 bases aligning to TRBD1. This CDR3 comprises 16 residues. The V gene's germline CDR1 is MDHEN and CDR2 SYDVKM. With V trimmed by 2 bases and J by 2 bases, 7 bases remained unmatched. CDR3 in DNA: TGTGCCAGCAGTTTAGGACAGGGACAGAGGAACTATGGCTACACCTTC. Its translation is CASSLGQGQRNYGYTF.

V gene TRBV27 combines with J gene TRBJ1-1; 7 nucleotides align to TRBD1. Germline CDR1 reads MNHEY; CDR2 reads SMNVEV (reference sequence). V shed 7 bases, J shed 4 bases, and the junction held 6 bases outside the gene matches. The CDR3 extends over 13 amino acids. As DNA, the CDR3 is TGTGCCAGCACCGACAGGGTGGGCACTGAAGCTTTCTTT. This encodes CASTDRVGTEAFF.

The chain carries TRBV14 and TRBJ1-5, with D tentatively TRBD1 (6 bases). The CDR3 is 13 residues long. CDR1 SGHDN and CDR2 FVKESK come from the germline V gene. With 1 base removed from V and 11 bases from J, the gap between germline ends came to 12 bases. The CDR3 bases are TGTGCCAGCAGCCAAGGAGGGGGAGAGGCCCAGCATTTT. Its translation: CASSQGGGEAQHF.

The genes are TRBV10-2 and TRBJ2-2, with TRBD1 matching 8 bases. This CDR3 has 17 amino acids. The V and J ends lost 4 bases and 4 bases, in that order; junction bases with no gene match: 11. Germline CDR1 and CDR2: WSHSY and SAAADI. Here the CDR3 reads CASSASQGARGTGELFF. The CDR3 DNA follows: TGCGCCAGCAGTGCTTCGCAGGGGGCGCGAGGCACCGGGGAGCTGTTTTTT.

This chain links TRBV18 with TRBJ2-6; 8 bases are a match to TRBD1. Germline CDR1 KGHSH, CDR2 LQKENI. Trimming cost V 2 bases and J 3 bases; bases outside gene matches: 6. CDR3 length equals 17 residues. The CDR3 here is CASSPSGGANGANVLTF. DNA for the CDR3: TGTGCCAGCTCACCATCAGGGGGCGCGAATGGGGCCAACGTCCTGACTTTC.

The CDR3: CAISESGQGYEQYF. In DNA, the CDR3 is TGTGCCATCAGTGAGTCGGGACAGGGCTACGAGCAGTACTTC. The chain recombines TRBV10-3 with TRBJ2-7, with 9 positions matching TRBD1. The germline V gene has CDR1 ENHRY and CDR2 SYGVKD. The CDR3 is 14 residues long. After removal of 0 bases from V and 3 bases from J, the junction contained 0 bases not matched to a gene.